The 15 T cell receptor beta chains given below trace back to one sample, sequenced in a study of cytomegalovirus exposure and HLA in healthy donors. The primer mix had 60 Vbeta and 13 Jbeta primers. The table came from immunoSEQ multiplex PCR; TCRdb's copy has only in-frame clones and leaves some out. The sample has about 130,000 clones; approximately 80% are singletons. Sequencing was performed on PBMCs. These receptors were taken from a man over 45 in good health and CMV-seronegative.

This clone was detected only once. The rearrangement joins TRBV4-1 to TRBJ1-5, with a possible D match to TRBD1 (6 bases). The CDR3 totals 14 residues. Trimming shortened V by 1 base and J by 5 bases, and 9 bases separated the two germline ends. Germline V gene lookup returns CDR1 MGHRA and CDR2 YSYEKL. The CDR3 coding sequence is TGCGCCAGCAGCCAAGCCGAGGGGGATCAGCCCCAGCATTTT. Translated: CASSQAEGDQPQHF.

In the case of this clone: One end of the junction varies from germline; a read error may be responsible. Other DNA sequences in the sample encode the same CDR3. The rearrangement links TRBV5-1 to TRBJ1-4; 8 nucleotides align to TRBD1. The CDR3 has 15 residues. From germline, CDR1 is SGHRS and CDR2 YFSETQ. The CDR3 loop reads CASSRTTGVNEKLFF. Written as DNA, the CDR3 is TGCGCCAGCAGCCGAACGACAGGGGTTAATGAGAAACTGTTTTTT.

The chain combines TRBV11-3 with TRBJ2-1, with D uncertain. The germline CDR1 and CDR2 sequences are SGHNT and YENEEA. V was trimmed by 1 base and J by 10 bases, leaving 11 bases between them. CDR3 length: 13 residues. The CDR3 loop reads CASSLGRSTEQFF. The CDR3 DNA reads as TGTGCCAGCAGCTTAGGTAGGTCGACAGAGCAGTTCTTC.

The genes are TRBV4-2 and TRBJ1-2; 7 nucleotides agree with TRBD1. This CDR3 comprises 14 residues. Trimming removed 1 base from V and 7 bases from J; junction bases left unmatched: 6. CDR1 is LGHNA and CDR2 is YNFKEQ in the germline V gene. DNA of the CDR3: TGTGCCAGCAGCCAAGGGTCGGCAGGGGGTGGCTACACCTTC. Protein product: CASSQGSAGGGYTF.

The chain recombines TRBV11-2 with TRBJ1-2, with TRBD1 as a possible D gene (5 bases). CDR3 length: 13 amino acids. Germline V gives CDR1 SGHAT, CDR2 FQNNGV. Trimming removed 5 bases at V and 8 bases at J, with 15 bases between. CDR3 sequence (DNA): TGTGCCAGCAGCCTATTCCCAGGGAAGGGCTACACCTTC. Amino acids: CASSLFPGKGYTF.

This rearrangement joins TRBV5-1 to TRBJ1-3, with a weak D call TRBD1 (6 bases). The CDR3 consists of 16 residues. Trimming pared 4 bases from V and 4 bases from J, leaving 18 bases between. Germline CDR1 reads SGHRS; CDR2 reads YFSETQ. This CDR3 is CASSPLQGLSGNTIYF. CDR3 DNA sequence: TGCGCCAGCAGCCCCTTACAGGGCCTTAGCGGAAACACCATATATTTT.

As regards this clone: The junction shows a germline mismatch at one end, possibly a read error. This chain joins TRBV7-9 and TRBJ1-2; 9 positions match TRBD1. Germline-derived CDR1 and CDR2 are SEHNR and FQNEAQ (reference sequence). This CDR3 has 16 residues. Here the CDR3 DNA reads TGTTCCAGCAGCCTGACAGGGGGGACGTTCTTCTATGGCTACACCTTC. Translated: CSSSLTGGTFFYGYTF.

V and J are TRBV7-8 and TRBJ1-1; TRBD1 is a possible D gene (6 bases). In germline, CDR1 is SGHVS, CDR2 FQNEAQ. The CDR3 spans 13 residues. V dropped 4 bases and J dropped 2 bases, with 8 bases sitting between them. The CDR3 here is CASSSDSNTEAFF. The CDR3 coding sequence is TGTGCCAGCAGCTCGGACAGCAACACTGAAGCTTTCTTT.

The chain employs TRBV2 and TRBJ1-1; D may be TRBD1 (5 bases). The CDR3 is 14 amino acids. Trimming took off 7 bases at V and 3 bases at J, with 15 bases between the two ends. Looked up from germline, CDR1 is SNHLY and CDR2 is FYNNEI. The CDR3 spells CASNPLLRDTEAFF. Here the CDR3 DNA reads TGTGCCAGCAACCCCTTGCTCAGGGACACTGAAGCTTTCTTT.

This chain uses TRBV27 with TRBJ2-3; 8 bases are shared with TRBD2. In germline, CDR1 is MNHEY, CDR2 SMNVEV (reference sequence). V shed 3 bases, J shed 4 bases, and the junction held 6 bases outside the gene matches. The CDR3 has 15 residues. The CDR3 DNA sequence: TGTGCCAGCAGTTTGGTCGCGGGGGGCCCAGATACGCAGTATTTT. This codes for CASSLVAGGPDTQYF.

The genes are TRBV6-6 and TRBJ1-2; 9 bases align to TRBD1. The CDR3 loop spans 15 amino acids. Germline V gives CDR1 MNHNY, CDR2 SVGAGI (reference sequence). The trim removed 2 bases at V and 5 bases at J, leaving 6 bases unmatched. The CDR3 sequence is CASSYDRGTLYGYTF. The CDR3 DNA reads as TGTGCCAGCAGTTACGACAGGGGGACCCTTTATGGCTACACCTTC.

DNA for the CDR3: TGTGCCAGCAGCTTACTAGGCGGGGACCGTGACAATGAGCAGTTCTTC. It encodes CASSLLGGDRDNEQFF. The V and J genes are TRBV7-2 and TRBJ2-1, with D perhaps TRBD2 (6 bases). There are 16 residues in the CDR3. Trimming took off 2 bases at V and 5 bases at J, with 16 bases between the two ends. CDR1 is SGHTA, CDR2 FQGNSA, per germline.

V usage is TRBV5-4 and J usage is TRBJ1-1; 7 bases are shared with TRBD1. The germline CDR1 and CDR2 sequences are SGHNT and YYREEE (reference sequence). Germline trimming cut 1 base from V and 1 base from J; bases unmatched to any gene: 1. The CDR3 totals 14 residues. The CDR3 sequence is CASSLQGGNTEAFF. The CDR3 DNA follows: TGTGCCAGCAGCTTGCAGGGGGGGAACACTGAAGCTTTCTTT.

The V gene is TRBV30, the J gene TRBJ2-7; TRBD1 aligns across 11 bases. The germline V gene has CDR1 GTSNPN and CDR2 SVGIG (reference sequence). This CDR3 comprises 15 residues. Trimming took 3 bases from V and 2 from J; bases not matched to a gene: 6. CDR3 region: CAWRGGDRGTYEQYF. CDR3 DNA: TGTGCCTGGAGGGGGGGGGACAGGGGGACCTACGAGCAGTACTTC. Complete variable domain (other parts from reference TRBV30 and TRBJ2-7): SQTIHQWPATLVQPVGSPLSLECTVEGTSNPNLYWYRQAAGRGLQLLFYSVGIGQISSEVPQNLSASRPQDRQFILSSKKLLLSDSGFYLCAWRGGDRGTYEQYFGPGTRLTVT.

J is TRBJ2-1 and V is TRBV27; 8 nucleotides line up with TRBD1. The CDR3 runs 16 residues. Trimming at V came to 1 base and at J to 5 bases, leaving 7 bases not matched to a gene. Germline loops: CDR1 MNHEY, CDR2 SMNVEV (reference sequence). CDR3 amino acids: CASSLYRDRIHNEQFF. CDR3 nucleotides: TGTGCCAGCAGTTTATACCGGGACAGGATACACAATGAGCAGTTCTTC.